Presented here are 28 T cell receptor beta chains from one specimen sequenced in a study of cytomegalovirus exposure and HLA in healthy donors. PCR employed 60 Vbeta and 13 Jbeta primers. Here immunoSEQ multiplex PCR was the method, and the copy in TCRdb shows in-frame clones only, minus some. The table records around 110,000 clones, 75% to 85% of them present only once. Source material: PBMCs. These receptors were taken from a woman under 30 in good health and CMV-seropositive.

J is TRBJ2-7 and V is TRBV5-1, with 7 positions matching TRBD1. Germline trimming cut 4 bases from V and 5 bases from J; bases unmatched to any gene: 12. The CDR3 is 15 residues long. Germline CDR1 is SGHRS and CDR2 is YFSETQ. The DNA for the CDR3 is TGCGCCAGCAGCAATACAGGGGCCCTGCCCCACGAGCAGTACTTC. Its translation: CASSNTGALPHEQYF.

The CDR3 region has the DNA TGTGCCAGCAGTCCCGACAGGGCTTGGGAGCAGTACTTC. This translates into CASSPDRAWEQYF. The chain joins TRBV27 to TRBJ2-7; 7 positions match TRBD1. The CDR3 runs to 13 residues. Germline trimming cut 5 bases from V and 7 bases from J; bases unmatched to any gene: 8. Germline assignment: CDR1 MNHEY and CDR2 SMNVEV (reference sequence).

The CDR3 DNA reads TGTGCCTGGAGTCGGACTAGCTTCTCCGAGCAGTACTTC. Its translation: CAWSRTSFSEQYF. This chain links TRBV30 with TRBJ2-7, with TRBD2 matching 8 bases. Germline V gives CDR1 GTSNPN, CDR2 SVGIG (reference sequence). V was pared by 2 bases and J by 6 bases, with 6 bases of the junction left unmatched. The CDR3 is made up of 13 amino acids.

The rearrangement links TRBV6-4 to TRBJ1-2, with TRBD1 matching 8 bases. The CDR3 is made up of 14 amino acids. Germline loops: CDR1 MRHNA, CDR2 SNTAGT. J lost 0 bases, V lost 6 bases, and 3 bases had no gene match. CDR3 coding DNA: TGTGCCAGCAGGGCAGGGGGCTCTAACTATGGCTACACCTTC. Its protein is CASRAGGSNYGYTF.

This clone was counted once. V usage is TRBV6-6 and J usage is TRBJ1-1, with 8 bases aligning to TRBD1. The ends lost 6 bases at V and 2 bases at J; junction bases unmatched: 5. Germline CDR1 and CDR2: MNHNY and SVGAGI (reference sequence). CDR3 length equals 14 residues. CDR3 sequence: CASRSQGANTEAFF. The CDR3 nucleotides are TGTGCCAGCAGGTCTCAGGGGGCCAACACTGAAGCTTTCTTT.

The CDR3 DNA follows: TGTGCCAGCAGCTTGGGGTCGGGTTTAGCTAATGGCTACACCTTC. It encodes CASSLGSGLANGYTF. The rearrangement uses TRBV5-6 and TRBJ1-2; D uncertain. V shed 0 bases and J shed 6 bases, with 15 bases lying between them. CDR3 length equals 15 residues. CDR1 and CDR2 from the germline V gene are SGHDT and YYEEEE.

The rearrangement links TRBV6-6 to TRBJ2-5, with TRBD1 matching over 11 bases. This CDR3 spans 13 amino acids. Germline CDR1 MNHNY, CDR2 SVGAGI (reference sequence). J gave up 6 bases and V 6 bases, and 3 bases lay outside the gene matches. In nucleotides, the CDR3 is TGTGCCAGCAGCCCGGACAGGGGGCAGACCCAGTACTTC. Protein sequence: CASSPDRGQTQYF.

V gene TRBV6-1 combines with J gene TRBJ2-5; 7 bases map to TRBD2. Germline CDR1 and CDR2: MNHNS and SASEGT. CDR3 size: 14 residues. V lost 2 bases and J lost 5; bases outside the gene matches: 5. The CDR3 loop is CASSELIGGETQYF. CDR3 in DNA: TGTGCCAGCAGTGAACTTATCGGGGGGGAGACCCAGTACTTC.

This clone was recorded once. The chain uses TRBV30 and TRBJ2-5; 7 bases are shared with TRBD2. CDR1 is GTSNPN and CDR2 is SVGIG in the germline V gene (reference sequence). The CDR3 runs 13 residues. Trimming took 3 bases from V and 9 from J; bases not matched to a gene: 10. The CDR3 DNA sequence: TGTGCCTGGAGGACTAGCTTGGGGGGGGCCCAGTACTTC. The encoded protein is CAWRTSLGGAQYF.

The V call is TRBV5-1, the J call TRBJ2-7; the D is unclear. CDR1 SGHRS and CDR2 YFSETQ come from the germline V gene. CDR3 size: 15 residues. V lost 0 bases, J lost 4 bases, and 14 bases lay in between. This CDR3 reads CASSLATSTVYEQYF. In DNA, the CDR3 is TGCGCCAGCAGCTTGGCCACCTCAACGGTGTACGAGCAGTACTTC.

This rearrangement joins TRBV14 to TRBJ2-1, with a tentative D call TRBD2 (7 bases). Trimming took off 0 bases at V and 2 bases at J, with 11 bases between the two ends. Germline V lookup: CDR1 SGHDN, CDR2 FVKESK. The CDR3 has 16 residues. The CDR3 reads CASSQDRGAPYNEQFF. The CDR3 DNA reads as TGTGCCAGCAGCCAAGATCGGGGGGCCCCCTACAATGAGCAGTTCTTC.

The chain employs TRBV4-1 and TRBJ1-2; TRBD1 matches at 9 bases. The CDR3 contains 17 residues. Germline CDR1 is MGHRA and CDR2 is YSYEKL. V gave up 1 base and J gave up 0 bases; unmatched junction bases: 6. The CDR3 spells CASSQARQGVTNYGYTF. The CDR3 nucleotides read TGCGCCAGCAGCCAAGCCCGACAGGGGGTGACTAACTATGGCTACACCTTC.

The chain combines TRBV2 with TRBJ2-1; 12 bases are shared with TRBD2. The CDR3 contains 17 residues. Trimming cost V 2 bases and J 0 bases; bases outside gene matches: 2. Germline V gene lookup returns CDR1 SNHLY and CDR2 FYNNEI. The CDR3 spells CASSEPTSGSSYNEQFF. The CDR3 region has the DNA TGTGCCAGCAGTGAACCGACTAGCGGGAGCTCCTACAATGAGCAGTTCTTC.

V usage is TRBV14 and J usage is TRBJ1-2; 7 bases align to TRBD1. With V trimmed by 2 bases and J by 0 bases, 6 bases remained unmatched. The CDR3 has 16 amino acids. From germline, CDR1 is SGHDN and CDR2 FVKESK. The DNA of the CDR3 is TGTGCCAGCAGCCAAAGCTTCGGGACAGCTAACTATGGCTACACCTTC. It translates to CASSQSFGTANYGYTF.

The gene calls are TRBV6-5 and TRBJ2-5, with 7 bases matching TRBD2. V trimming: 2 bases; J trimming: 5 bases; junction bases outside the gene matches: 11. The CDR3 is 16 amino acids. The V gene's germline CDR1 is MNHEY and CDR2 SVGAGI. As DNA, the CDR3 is TGTGCCAGCAGTTACCCCGGGACTGCCGGGGGGGAGACCCAGTACTTC. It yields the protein CASSYPGTAGGETQYF.

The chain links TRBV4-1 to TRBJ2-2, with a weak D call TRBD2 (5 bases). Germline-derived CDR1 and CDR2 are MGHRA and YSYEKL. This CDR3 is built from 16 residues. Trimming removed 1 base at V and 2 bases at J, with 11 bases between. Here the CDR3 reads CASSQVTGRNTGELFF. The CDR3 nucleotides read TGCGCCAGCAGCCAAGTGACGGGAAGAAACACCGGGGAGCTGTTTTTT.

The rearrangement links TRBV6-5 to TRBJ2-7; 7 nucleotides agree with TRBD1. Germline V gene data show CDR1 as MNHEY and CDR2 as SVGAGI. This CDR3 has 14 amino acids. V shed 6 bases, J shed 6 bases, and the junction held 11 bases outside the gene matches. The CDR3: CASSPLKGAGEQYF. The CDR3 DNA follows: TGTGCCAGCAGCCCCTTAAAGGGGGCCGGCGAGCAGTACTTC.

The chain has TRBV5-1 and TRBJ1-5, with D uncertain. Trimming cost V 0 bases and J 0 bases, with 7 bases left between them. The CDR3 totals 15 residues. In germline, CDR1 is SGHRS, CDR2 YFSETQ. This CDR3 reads CASSLGLNSNQPQHF. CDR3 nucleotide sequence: TGCGCCAGCAGCTTGGGACTTAATAGCAATCAGCCCCAGCATTTT.

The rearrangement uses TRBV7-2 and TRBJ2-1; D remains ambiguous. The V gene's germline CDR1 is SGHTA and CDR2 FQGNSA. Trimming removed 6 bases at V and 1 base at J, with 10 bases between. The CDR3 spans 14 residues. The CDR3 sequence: CASSFRLSYNEQFF. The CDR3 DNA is TGTGCCAGCAGTTTTCGTCTGTCCTACAATGAGCAGTTCTTC.

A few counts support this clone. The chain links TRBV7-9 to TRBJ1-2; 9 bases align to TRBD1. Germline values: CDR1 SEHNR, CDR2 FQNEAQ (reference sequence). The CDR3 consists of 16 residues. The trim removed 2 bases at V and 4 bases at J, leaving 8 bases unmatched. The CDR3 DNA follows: TGTGCCAGCAGCTTATCCCTACAGGGGGCGGGCTATGGCTACACCTTC. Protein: CASSLSLQGAGYGYTF.

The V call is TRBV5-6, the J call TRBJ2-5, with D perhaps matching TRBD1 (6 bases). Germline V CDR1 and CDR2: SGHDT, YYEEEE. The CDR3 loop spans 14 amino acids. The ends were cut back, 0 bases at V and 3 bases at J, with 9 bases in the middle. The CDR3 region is CASSLARTEETQYF. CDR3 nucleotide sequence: TGTGCCAGCAGCTTGGCCAGGACAGAAGAGACCCAGTACTTC. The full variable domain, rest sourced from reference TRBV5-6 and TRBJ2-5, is DAGVTQSPTHLIKTRGQQVTLRCSPKSGHDTVSWYQQALGQGPQFIFQYYEEEERQRGNFPDRFSGHQFPNYSSELNVNALLLGDSALYLCASSLARTEETQYFGPGTRLLVL.

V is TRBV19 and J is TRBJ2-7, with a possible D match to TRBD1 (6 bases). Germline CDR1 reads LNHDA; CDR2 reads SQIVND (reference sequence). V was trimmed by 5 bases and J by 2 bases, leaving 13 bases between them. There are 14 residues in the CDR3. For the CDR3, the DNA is TGTGCCAGTAGTGGCCAGGGGACCACCTACGAGCAGTACTTC. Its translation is CASSGQGTTYEQYF.

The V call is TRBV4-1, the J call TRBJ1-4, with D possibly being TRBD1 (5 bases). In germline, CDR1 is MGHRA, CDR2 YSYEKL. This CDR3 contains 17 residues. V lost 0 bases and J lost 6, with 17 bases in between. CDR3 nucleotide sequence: TGCGCCAGCAGCCAAGATAGGAAGGGGCTGGGGTATGAAAAACTGTTTTTT. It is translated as CASSQDRKGLGYEKLFF.

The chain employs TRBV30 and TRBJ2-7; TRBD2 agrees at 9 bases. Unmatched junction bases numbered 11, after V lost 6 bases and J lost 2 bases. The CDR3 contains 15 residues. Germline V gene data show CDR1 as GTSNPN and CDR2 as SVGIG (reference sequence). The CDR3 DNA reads TGTGCCTGTTCGACCCGACTAGCGGCTACCTACGAGCAGTACTTC. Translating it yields CACSTRLAATYEQYF. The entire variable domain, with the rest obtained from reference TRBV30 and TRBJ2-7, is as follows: SQTIHQWPATLVQPVGSPLSLECTVEGTSNPNLYWYRQAAGRGLQLLFYSVGIGQISSEVPQNLSASRPQDRQFILSSKKLLLSDSGFYLCACSTRLAATYEQYFGPGTRLTVT.

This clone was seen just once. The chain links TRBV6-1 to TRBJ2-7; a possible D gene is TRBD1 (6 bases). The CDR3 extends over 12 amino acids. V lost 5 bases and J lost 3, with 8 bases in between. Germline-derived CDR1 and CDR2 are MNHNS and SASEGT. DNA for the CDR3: TGTGCCAGCAGTTTACAGGGCTACGAGCAGTACTTC. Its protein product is CASSLQGYEQYF.

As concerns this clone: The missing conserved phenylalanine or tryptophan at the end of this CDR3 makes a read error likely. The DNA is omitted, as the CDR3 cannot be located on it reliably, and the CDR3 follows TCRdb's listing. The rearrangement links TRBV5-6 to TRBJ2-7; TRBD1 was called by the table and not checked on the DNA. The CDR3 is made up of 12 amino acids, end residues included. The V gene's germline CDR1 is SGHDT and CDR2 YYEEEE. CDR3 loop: CASSLAGTGTIG.

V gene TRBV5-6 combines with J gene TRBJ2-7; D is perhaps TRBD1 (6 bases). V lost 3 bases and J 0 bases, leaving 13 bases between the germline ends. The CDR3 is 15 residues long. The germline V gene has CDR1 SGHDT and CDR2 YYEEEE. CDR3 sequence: CASSYRQGSSYEQYF. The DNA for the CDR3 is TGTGCCAGCAGCTACAGGCAGGGGAGCTCCTACGAGCAGTACTTC.

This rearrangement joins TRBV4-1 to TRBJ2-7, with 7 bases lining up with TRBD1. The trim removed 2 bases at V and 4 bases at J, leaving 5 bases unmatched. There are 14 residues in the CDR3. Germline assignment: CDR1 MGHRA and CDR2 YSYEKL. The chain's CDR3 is CASSQTGEGYEQYF. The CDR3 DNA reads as TGCGCCAGCAGCCAAACAGGGGAAGGATACGAGCAGTACTTC.